The 28 T cell receptor beta chains in this list originate from one sample, sequenced in a study of blood T cells in healthy people across ages. Combining a sample-barcoded 5' primer with a J-beta primer mix, a second PCR ran for roughly 6 to 12 cycles. TCRdb reanalysed the 5' RACE reads using MiXCR and keeps one entry per CDR3 protein. Of some 700,000 distinct CDR3 sequences listed, 20% to 25% were seen once; the top ten hold approximately 20%. Input material: blood. The receptors originated from a man aged 70 or older in good health.

The chain is built from TRBV20-1 and TRBJ2-1; 9 bases fit TRBD1. This CDR3 comprises 14 residues. The germline V gene has CDR1 DFQATT and CDR2 SNEGSKA (reference sequence). V lost 5 bases, J lost 1 base, and 3 bases stayed unmatched. CDR3 protein: CSAYDRGSYNEQFF. The CDR3 nucleotides read TGCAGTGCTTATGACAGGGGGTCCTACAATGAGCAGTTCTTC.

A few counts support this clonotype. V and J are TRBV20-1 and TRBJ1-4, with D tentatively TRBD1 (5 bases). The V end lost 6 bases, the J end lost 5 bases, and 13 bases lay between the germline ends. The CDR3 is 13 amino acids. CDR1 and CDR2 from the germline V gene are DFQATT and SNEGSKA (reference sequence). The DNA for the CDR3 is TGCAGTGCAAAGACAGCGGCCAATGAAAAACTGTTTTTT. It is translated as CSAKTAANEKLFF.

The CDR3 region is CAIRKEGGSTGELFF. CDR3 DNA sequence: TGTGCCATCAGAAAGGAAGGGGGCTCCACCGGGGAGCTGTTTTTT. The rearrangement links TRBV10-3 to TRBJ2-2; 7 bases align to TRBD1. Germline CDR1 and CDR2: ENHRY and SYGVKD. The CDR3 extends over 15 amino acids. Losses at the gene ends were 6 bases for V and 4 bases for J; bases not matched to a gene: 8.

The genes are TRBV15 and TRBJ2-7, with unresolved D. Germline V gene lookup returns CDR1 LNHNV and CDR2 YYDKDF (reference sequence). The CDR3 has 15 residues. V lost 0 bases, J lost 5 bases, and 14 bases lay in between. The CDR3 coding sequence is TGTGCCACCAGCAGAGATGTCGTGGGGTCCAACGAGCAGTACTTC. Its protein is CATSRDVVGSNEQYF.

This chain joins TRBV11-2 and TRBJ2-3; a possible D gene is TRBD2 (6 bases). CDR1 and CDR2 from the germline V gene are SGHAT and FQNNGV. V was pared by 5 bases and J by 0 bases, with 12 bases between. The CDR3 contains 15 residues. The CDR3 sequence: CASSRGTPSTDTQYF. The CDR3, as DNA: TGTGCCAGCAGCAGAGGGACTCCGAGCACAGATACGCAGTATTTT.

Ten or more counts support this clonotype. J is TRBJ2-4 and V is TRBV20-1, with 9 bases aligning to TRBD2. The CDR3 is made up of 14 amino acids. The germline CDR1 and CDR2 sequences are DFQATT and SNEGSKA (reference sequence). V shed 7 bases, J shed 7 bases, and the junction held 11 bases outside the gene matches. CDR3 amino acids: CSVRRPSGINIQYF. The CDR3 nucleotides read TGCAGTGTCAGGAGGCCTAGCGGGATTAACATTCAGTACTTC.

Comment on this clonotype: Since a much larger clone is just one base distant, this may be a read error. The chain has TRBV2 and TRBJ2-5; D is undetermined. This CDR3 comprises 11 residues. CDR1 SNHLY and CDR2 FYNNEI come from the germline V gene. Trimming took 7 bases from V and 2 from J, leaving 5 bases between them. CDR3 DNA: TGTGCCAGCAACGATCAAGAGACCCAGTACTTC. Its protein is CASNDQETQYF.

The chain combines TRBV6-1 with TRBJ2-1; D is uncertain. The germline gives CDR1 MNHNS, CDR2 SASEGT. Trimming removed 4 bases from V and 5 bases from J, with 9 bases in between. CDR3 length: 13 amino acids. The CDR3, as DNA: TGTGCCAGCAGTGGGTCAGGACACAATGAGCAGTTCTTC. It yields the protein CASSGSGHNEQFF.

This chain uses TRBV9 with TRBJ2-7; unclear D gene. The CDR3 contains 13 residues. Germline V lookup: CDR1 SGDLS, CDR2 YYNGEE. V was pared by 0 bases and J by 6 bases, with 10 bases between. In DNA form, the CDR3 reads TGTGCCAGCAGCGTAGAGTGGGTCTCCGAGCAGTACTTC. It encodes CASSVEWVSEQYF. Variable domain in full (rest from reference TRBV9 and TRBJ2-7): DSGVTQTPKHLITATGQRVTLRCSPRSGDLSVYWYQQSLDQGLQFLIQYYNGEERAKGNILERFSAQQFPDLHSELNLSSLELGDSALYFCASSVEWVSEQYFGPGTRLTVT.

The rearrangement joins TRBV15 to TRBJ1-2; TRBD1 might be the D (6 bases). Trimming took 0 bases from V and 8 from J, leaving 19 bases between them. CDR3 length equals 16 residues. Germline CDR1 is LNHNV and CDR2 is YYDKDF (reference sequence). The CDR3 is CATSRDLRGAVRGYTF. For the CDR3, the DNA is TGTGCCACCAGCAGAGATCTCAGGGGTGCCGTAAGAGGCTACACCTTC.

The chain employs TRBV20-1 and TRBJ2-5, with D maybe TRBD1 (7 bases). The V gene's germline CDR1 is DFQATT and CDR2 SNEGSKA (reference sequence). CDR3 length: 13 amino acids. Trimming stripped 3 bases from V and 4 bases from J, with 12 bases between. CDR3 sequence: CSARDQGGETQYF. The CDR3 DNA reads as TGCAGTGCTAGGGACCAGGGGGGAGAGACCCAGTACTTC.

This clonotype has just a few counts. With a much larger clone just one base away, this may be a read error. This chain uses TRBV2 with TRBJ2-4; no definite D call. Germline CDR1 reads SNHLY; CDR2 reads FYNNEI. The CDR3 is 13 amino acids. The V and J ends lost 5 bases and 0 bases respectively, with 5 bases between them. The CDR3 nucleotides are TGTGCCAGCAGTATAGAAGCCAAAAACATTCAGTACTTC. Protein: CASSIEAKNIQYF.

The chain links TRBV7-9 to TRBJ2-1, with D tentatively TRBD1 (5 bases). CDR1 SEHNR and CDR2 FQNEAQ come from the germline V gene (reference sequence). This CDR3 has 13 amino acids. V lost 2 bases to trimming and J lost 8 bases, with 10 bases between them. The CDR3 spells CASSLKGSDEQFF. The CDR3 region has the DNA TGTGCCAGCAGCTTAAAGGGGTCGGATGAGCAGTTCTTC.

V gene TRBV20-1 combines with J gene TRBJ1-2; 10 bases are a match to TRBD1. The CDR3 is 14 residues long. Germline V lookup: CDR1 DFQATT, CDR2 SNEGSKA (reference sequence). V lost 4 bases, J lost 3 bases, and 5 bases stayed unmatched. CDR3 sequence: CSAIGGQGHYGYTF. The CDR3 DNA sequence: TGCAGTGCTATTGGGGGACAGGGGCACTATGGCTACACCTTC.

In this sample, this clonotype turned up a few times. The chain employs TRBV7-6 and TRBJ2-2, with 8 positions matching TRBD2. The trim removed 3 bases at V and 3 bases at J, leaving 6 bases unmatched. The CDR3 sequence is 16 residues long. Germline V gives CDR1 SGHVS, CDR2 FNYEAQ. This CDR3 reads CASSFSGTRHTGELFF. The CDR3 DNA sequence: TGTGCCAGCAGCTTTTCTGGGACTAGACACACCGGGGAGCTGTTTTTT.

This chain joins TRBV20-1 and TRBJ2-3; possible D gene TRBD2, 5 bases. Per the germline V gene, CDR1 is DFQATT and CDR2 is SNEGSKA (reference sequence). Trimming took 3 bases from V and 7 from J, leaving 8 bases between them. The CDR3 is made up of 11 amino acids. Here the CDR3 DNA reads TGCAGTGCTAGCGTAGCGAATACGCAGTATTTT. This translates into CSASVANTQYF.

This clonotype showed up just a few times. The chain employs TRBV10-3 and TRBJ1-1, with TRBD1 identical over 7 bases. The CDR3 contains 14 residues. Unmatched junction bases numbered 4, after V lost 2 bases and J lost 4 bases. CDR1 is ENHRY, CDR2 SYGVKD, per germline. This CDR3 reads CAISEGTVGTEAFF. The DNA for the CDR3 is TGTGCCATCAGTGAGGGGACAGTCGGCACTGAAGCTTTCTTT.

The chain employs TRBV14 and TRBJ2-3; no clear D. Trimming cost V 6 bases and J 0 bases, with 10 bases left between them. The V gene's germline CDR1 is SGHDN and CDR2 FVKESK. The CDR3 length is 14 residues. CDR3 sequence (DNA): TGTGCCAGCAGAGGCCAGCTCAGCACAGATACGCAGTATTTT. This translates into CASRGQLSTDTQYF.

This clonotype was observed a few times. The V call is TRBV12-3 or TRBV12-4, the J call TRBJ1-3; D may be TRBD1 (5 bases). The V gene lost 5 bases and the J gene lost 4 bases, with 12 bases spanning the gap. The CDR3 sequence is 14 residues long. The CDR3: CASSPGSEGNTIYF. The CDR3 coding sequence is TGTGCCAGCAGTCCAGGGTCAGAAGGAAACACCATATATTTT.

The chain couples TRBV5-1 to TRBJ1-2; D gene unclear. The CDR3 sequence is 13 residues long. The germline V gene has CDR1 SGHRS and CDR2 YFSETQ. With 5 bases removed from V and 1 base from J, the gap between germline ends came to 9 bases. CDR3 residues: CASRPDINYGYTF. DNA for the CDR3: TGCGCCAGCAGACCAGATATTAACTATGGCTACACCTTC.

This clonotype was detected a few times. The CDR3 bases are TGTGCCAGCAGCCCACTCCCCCCTGGGAACACCGGGGAGCTGTTTTTT. Translation gives CASSPLPPGNTGELFF. The V gene is TRBV6-6, the J gene TRBJ2-2, with no clear D. V lost 6 bases and J lost 1, with 15 bases in between. Germline lookup yields CDR1 MNHNY and CDR2 SVGAGI (reference sequence). This CDR3 is built from 16 residues.

This clonotype was detected ten times or more. This chain uses TRBV29-1 with TRBJ2-1, with 13 bases matching TRBD2. The CDR3 is made up of 14 amino acids. V lost 7 bases, J lost 5 bases, and 5 bases stayed unmatched. Germline assignment: CDR1 SQVTM and CDR2 ANQGSEA. CDR3 amino acids: CSGTSGSRNNEQFF. The CDR3 coding sequence is TGCAGCGGGACTAGCGGGAGTAGGAACAATGAGCAGTTCTTC.

This clonotype was counted many times. The chain carries TRBV29-1 and TRBJ2-5; the D gene is possibly TRBD1 (6 bases). Trimming shortened V by 6 bases and J by 4 bases, and 12 bases separated the two germline ends. CDR1 SQVTM and CDR2 ANQGSEA come from the germline V gene. CDR3 size: 12 residues. The CDR3 nucleotides read TGCAGCGTGGTACAGGGTGGAGAGACCCAGTACTTC. Translated, it gives CSVVQGGETQYF.

V is TRBV4-1 and J is TRBJ2-3; the match to TRBD2 covers 13 bases. V shed 0 bases and J 4 bases; nucleotides not matched to a gene: 4. Germline V gives CDR1 MGHRA, CDR2 YSYEKL. This CDR3 is built from 17 residues. The CDR3 coding sequence is TGCGCCAGCAGCCAAGAAGGGACTAGCGGGGCCTCAGATACGCAGTATTTT. This gives the protein CASSQEGTSGASDTQYF.

This clonotype was detected a few times. A much larger clonotype is one base distant, so this may be a read error. The chain recombines TRBV27 with TRBJ1-2; 7 bases fit TRBD1. Trimming at V came to 8 bases and at J to 4 bases, leaving 19 bases not matched to a gene. The CDR3 consists of 17 residues. The germline V gene has CDR1 MNHEY and CDR2 SMNVEV (reference sequence). In nucleotides, the CDR3 is TGTGCCAGCGGTCAATACGGGACAGAGGTACCCCTCTATGGCTACACCTTC. Translating gives CASGQYGTEVPLYGYTF.

This clonotype was observed many times. The junction does not match germline at one end; this may be a read error. The CDR3 sequence is CASSPGFYEQYF. The CDR3 region has the DNA TGTGCCAGCAGCCCGGGGTTCTACGAGCAGTACTTC. The V gene is TRBV5-1, the J gene TRBJ2-7, with TRBD2 as a possible D gene (5 bases). CDR3 size: 12 residues. Germline V gives CDR1 SGHRS, CDR2 YFSETQ.

The chain recombines TRBV7-6 with TRBJ2-1, with 7 nucleotides matching TRBD1. The V gene end was trimmed by 4 bases and the J gene end by 4 bases; junction bases not matched to a gene: 7. This CDR3 comprises 15 residues. Germline V gives CDR1 SGHVS, CDR2 FNYEAQ. CDR3 region: CASSSGTAFYNEQFF. The DNA for the CDR3 is TGTGCCAGCAGCTCGGGGACAGCCTTTTACAATGAGCAGTTCTTC.

CDR3 sequence: CSVADRGSYNEQFF. CDR3 sequence (DNA): TGCAGCGTGGCCGACAGGGGCTCCTACAATGAGCAGTTCTTC. The V call is TRBV29-1, the J call TRBJ2-1, with TRBD1 identical over 8 bases. Germline V gives CDR1 SQVTM, CDR2 ANQGSEA. This CDR3 spans 14 amino acids. V dropped 6 bases and J dropped 0; count of bases not matched to a gene: 4.